This TCR beta chain derives from a study of Ad26.COV2.S vaccination and SARS-CoV-2 variants. Study-wide points: Spike-specific TCR breadth was greater after Ad26.COV2.S than placebo. Vaccinees reportedly had broad spike-specific CD8+ and CD4+ T cell responses.

Sequencing used immunoSEQ multiplex PCR; TCRdb keeps in-frame clones, though not all of them. The data show some 350,000 clones, roughly nine tenths seen once. Regarding this clone: Antigen: not known.

The source material was peripheral blood, sampled after recovery from COVID-19. This receptor was taken from a human donor who had recovered from COVID-19.

DNA of the CDR3: TGCGCCAGCAGCTTGTTAGTCCGGGAATCCCAAGAGACCCAGTACTTC. This gives the protein CASSLLVRESQETQYF. The chain carries TRBV5-1 and TRBJ2-5; D possibly corresponds to TRBD2 (5 bases). V was trimmed by 1 base and J by 1 base, leaving 14 bases between them. This CDR3 region has 16 residues. Germline V CDR1 and CDR2: SGHRS, YFSETQ.